Described below is a single T cell receptor (beta chain) sequence and its context. Its specificity is not known. Trimming shortened V by 0 bases and J by 8 bases, and 17 bases separated the two germline ends. CDR1 KGHSH and CDR2 LQKENI come from the germline V gene. This CDR3 is 16 amino acids long. TCRdb recomputed calls from the 5' RACE reads with MiXCR, one row per CDR3 protein. The table has hundreds of thousands of distinct CDR3 sequences, less than 25% seen once. This sample is drawn from a study of T-cell memory formation after mild COVID-19. Study overall: In these data, TCR clusters were largely donor specific.

Study-wide points: Contracting clones localized mainly to CM and EM when CD4+ and mainly to EMRA when CD8+.

The chain links TRBV18 to TRBJ2-1; a possible D gene is TRBD1 (6 bases). This TCR was recovered from a man aged 18 to 30 who had mild COVID-19 (a few samples of this study predate the infection). Cell type and time point are not known. The sample taken for sequencing was PBMCs or a T cell subset sorted from them (not recorded which). As DNA, the CDR3 is TGTGCCAGCTCACCACCGTTTCAGCCAGCAGGGGATGAGCAGTTCTTC. Protein sequence: CASSPPFQPAGDEQFF.